This T cell receptor beta chain was captured in a study of T cell responses to AZD1222 COVID-19 vaccine. For this clone: What it binds is unknown.

Study-level results: As reported, nearly half of all spike-specific TCRs target variant regions that are unmutated. Baseline serology detected seropositivity in only five or six AZD1222 recipients.

Germline CDR1 reads LNHDA; CDR2 reads SQIVND (reference sequence). The V end was cut by 3 bases, the J end by 11 bases, with 19 bases between. This CDR3 is built from 15 residues. TCRdb keeps only in-frame clones here, not all; method: immunoSEQ multiplex PCR. Of 130,000 or so clones detected, roughly 84% appear once; the ten largest clones hold 12%. Here the sequenced sample was peripheral blood, taken on day 0 of AZD1222 vaccination. The sequence was collected from an adult in good health. This chain joins TRBV19 and TRBJ1-4; D not resolved. In nucleotides, the CDR3 is TGTGCCAGTAGTATCAGTAGGTACGAGAATCGGAAACTGTTTTTT. It encodes CASSISRYENRKLFF.